The next 5 T cell receptor beta chains were all read from a single sample in a study of shared clonotypes between healthy human individuals. Terminally differentiated effector memory CD45RA+ cells were excluded by CCR7 positive selection of CD45RO-negative cells. Sequencing used immunoSEQ multiplex PCR; TCRdb keeps in-frame clones, though not all of them. This table holds some 600,000 clones, approximately 96% found once. The specimen sequenced was naive CD8+ T cells sorted from blood. All receptors come from a woman in her 30s in good health.

A word on this clone: Other nucleotide sequences from this sample produce the same CDR3. This rearrangement joins TRBV9 to TRBJ2-1; 10 nucleotides align to TRBD2. This CDR3 has 15 amino acids. Trimming removed 3 bases from V and 0 bases from J; junction bases left unmatched: 0. CDR1 and CDR2 from the germline V gene are SGDLS and YYNGEE. For the CDR3, the DNA is TGTGCCAGCAGCGCTAGCGGGAGCTCCTACAATGAGCAGTTCTTC. Translated, it gives CASSASGSSYNEQFF. Based on the CDR3 plus reference TRBV9 and TRBJ2-1, the full variable domain is DSGVTQTPKHLITATGQRVTLRCSPRSGDLSVYWYQQSLDQGLQFLIQYYNGEERAKGNILERFSAQQFPDLHSELNLSSLELGDSALYFCASSASGSSYNEQFFGPGTRLTVL.

The chain links TRBV28 to TRBJ1-2; no reliable D call. CDR1 and CDR2 from the germline V gene are MDHEN and SYDVKM. CDR3 length: 13 amino acids. The V end was cut by 6 bases, the J end by 5 bases, with 13 bases between. DNA of the CDR3: TGTGCCAGCAGCAGCGGGGAAAGGTATGGCTACACCTTC. This encodes CASSSGERYGYTF.

The chain joins TRBV27 to TRBJ2-7, with 7 positions matching TRBD1. The CDR3 length is 15 residues. After removal of 6 bases from V and 3 bases from J, the junction contained 11 bases not matched to a gene. The germline V gene encodes CDR1 MNHEY and CDR2 SMNVEV (reference sequence). CDR3 sequence reads: CASRPSGTANYEQYF. The CDR3 DNA is TGTGCCAGCAGACCATCCGGGACAGCCAACTACGAGCAGTACTTC.

About this clone: Different DNA sequences within this sample yield the same CDR3. This chain connects TRBV28 to TRBJ1-4; 9 nucleotides align to TRBD1. The CDR3 is made up of 15 amino acids. V lost 6 bases and J lost 0; bases outside the gene matches: 2. Germline V gene sequence: CDR1 MDHEN, CDR2 SYDVKM. The CDR3 region is CASRGQGATNEKLFF. In nucleotides, the CDR3 is TGTGCCAGCAGGGGACAGGGTGCAACTAATGAAAAACTGTTTTTT. Based on the CDR3 plus reference TRBV28 and TRBJ1-4, the full variable domain is DVKVTQSSRYLVKRTGEKVFLECVQDMDHENMFWYRQDPGLGLRLIYFSYDVKMKEKGDIPEGYSVSREKKERFSLILESASTNQTSMYLCASRGQGATNEKLFFGSGTQLSVL.

The V gene is TRBV5-4, the J gene TRBJ2-5; 10 bases line up with TRBD1. The J call is in doubt because the DNA end fits TRBJ2-7 better. Per the germline V gene, CDR1 is SGHNT and CDR2 is YYREEE (reference sequence). The CDR3 sequence is 14 residues long. The CDR3 nucleotides read TGTGCCAGCAGCACGGGACAGGGGCCCTACGAGCAGTACTTC. As protein: CASSTGQGPYEQYF.